This entry is about one T cell receptor (beta chain). Its antigen remains unidentified. No base quality information exists; no much larger clone differs at one position. Using the deep immunoSEQ assay, multiplex PCR amplified TCR CDR3 regions from genomic DNA. Genomic DNA extracted from each cell subset was distributed evenly over all wells of several immunoSEQ 96-well plates, and each plate served as one replicate. Each replicate PCR for sorted subsets received about 210 ng genomic DNA, equal to around 32,000 T cell genomes. The purified libraries were quantified using a Qubit 3.0 fluorometer, sized with a Bioanalyzer 2100, and then quantified again using the KAPA Library Quantification kit. Every immunoSEQ 96-well plate was sequenced on a dedicated single-read 150-cycle Illumina NextSeq 550 flow cell. The published analysis was carried out like this. Because the immunoSEQ output included only junctional sequences and no quality scores, the filtering could not be the same as the filtering used for full-length reads. To assign V/J genes and CDR3, sequences were annotated against IMGT germline references using PyIR, a Python wrapper for IgBLAST v1.9. Reads with weak V/J assignments (E-value above 1e-6), missing CDR3, stop codons, out-of-frame junctions, or ambiguous translated residues were removed. V3J clonotypes were defined as sequences sharing the same inferred V gene, J gene, and CDR3 amino acid sequence. The percentage overlap between two repertoires was calculated by dividing the number of shared unique clonotypes by the size of the smaller repertoire. RTK rarefaction, the Chao1 estimator, and Recon v2.1 estimates of unobserved clonotypes were used to assess repertoire richness. For all TCRbeta clonotypes obtained by the gDNA method from several donors, generation probabilities were computed with OLGA. The table was pulled from immuneACCESS by TCRdb, which kept in-frame rearrangements only. Such tables lose some clones; where checked, under half of the loss comes from unresolved V genes, and the rest has no known cause. The D gene and trimming were derived from the DNA, and the V and J assignments and clone size from that table. Here the sample has more than 850,000 clones; 75% to 85% occur a single time. Together, the top ten hold approximately 0.52% of the sample.

The donors were healthy, HIV-negative adults who had no recently reported acute infections or vaccinations. Only Caucasian adults living in Nashville, Tennessee, USA were represented among the donors. CD4+ T cells were enriched by magnetic negative selection; naive cells were then positively selected on CD45RA, and the negative fraction formed the memory subset. Blood was collected by leukapheresis, and PBMCs were isolated by Ficoll-Histopaque density gradient centrifugation and then cryopreserved in liquid nitrogen vapor phase. Analytical flow cytometry was used to check the purity and quantity of each magnetically sorted T cell population. From each sorted fraction, genomic DNA was isolated and quantified by UV absorbance on a Nanodrop 2000c. This entry belongs to a study of shared clonotypes between healthy human individuals (dated by TCRdb to about 2020). Regarding the study in general: The cohort comprised a couple of women and a few men aged 18 to 49 years. For each donor, three plates each were used for CD4 naive and CD4 memory, two plates were used for CD8 naive, and one plate was used for CD8 memory. The study deeply sequenced blood TCR repertoires of several healthy adults to estimate repertoire size and the extent of clonotype sharing between individuals. Different laboratories and diverse techniques were used to prepare libraries and sequence TCR repertoires, to increase sequencing depth and limit assay-specific biases. Each donor's leukapheresis produced roughly between roughly 0.85 and 10 billion PBMCs.

The CDR3, from cysteine to phenylalanine, totals 15 residues. Just the 45-base CDR3 DNA is kept, in frame starting at base 1. The germline ends are 11 bases apart after V is trimmed by 1 base and J by 4 bases. Sequences SEHNR (CDR1) and FQNEAQ (CDR2) are obtained from the germline V gene (reference sequence). Overall study results and their limits: Rarefaction of sorted-subset datasets indicated incomplete sequencing despite the large sequencing depth. Sharing across several donors was observed for about 4.8% of naive CD4, 3.5% of naive CD8, about 2.3% of memory CD4, and roughly 0.43% of memory CD8 clonotypes. Naive subsets generally had larger estimated clonotype richness than memory subsets. Because the study included a small number of donors, the genetic and exposure-history diversity represented was limited. Sampling was restricted to blood, and TCR repertoires in tissues likely differ from the TCR repertoires found in blood. Clonotypes shared by all four sorted-subset donors showed higher generation probabilities than non-shared clonotypes. Pairwise subsampling indicated that sequencing depth was expected to affect the degree of clonotype sharing among donors.

The sample comprised memory CD4+ T cells from PBMCs. The intended sense of this specimen's cell subset or site label: CD45RA-negative fraction. The TCR sequence derives from a man younger than 30 in good health. Some clones in this sample may be carry-over from other donors' samples. The rearrangement joined TRBV7-9 to TRBJ1-3; the D gene remains uncertain. The DNA sequence is TGTGCCAGCAGCTTAGTCCGGGGTGAGGGAAACACCATATATTTT. It translates to CASSLVRGEGNTIYF.